This T cell receptor (beta chain) was identified during a study of human T cells and chemical hapten exposure. Study details: DPC 0.01% went on the upper back by patch test, with reading at 6 days. The variation in per-sample TCR yields arose mainly from small differences in pooled library volumes.

The time point is: patch test 3, about 24 weeks after DPC sensitization. Sample treatment: therapeutic diphenylcyclopropenone sensitization with weekly scalp DPC. The template was total RNA from unfractionated whole blood. TCRdb reprocessed the RACE reads via MiXCR and lists one record per CDR3 protein. Of 150,000 to 200,000 distinct CDR3 sequences in the sample, around 23% are singletons; the top ten hold 2% to 2.5%. Trimming stripped 0 bases from V and 0 bases from J, with 9 bases between. This CDR3 contains 16 residues. Per the germline V gene, CDR1 is LGHDT and CDR2 is YNNKEL (reference sequence). This clonotype appeared a few times. What it recognizes is unknown. Findings of the study overall: Each of the donors had alopecia, so their immune responses may not resemble those of healthy people.

Sequences were derived from whole blood, sampled in connection with sensitization to the hapten diphenylcyclopropenone (DPC). This sequence was found in a woman in her thirties or forties with alopecia areata. Some clones in this sample may be carry-over from other donors' samples. V usage is TRBV3-1 and J usage is TRBJ1-3, with a possible D match to TRBD1 (5 bases). The CDR3 nucleotides are TGTGCCAGCAGCCAAGATCCTGGGGGCTCTGGAAACACCATATATTTT. Residues: CASSQDPGGSGNTIYF. The whole variable domain, remainder taken from reference TRBV3-1 and TRBJ1-3, is DTAVSQTPKYLVTQMGNDKSIKCEQNLGHDTMYWYKQDSKKFLKIMFSYNNKELIINETVPNRFSPKSPDKAHLNLHINSLELGDSAVYFCASSQDPGGSGNTIYFGEGSWLTVV.